This is a list of T cell receptor beta chains from one sample in a study of T cell responses to AZD1222 COVID-19 vaccine. Repertoires were generated with immunoSEQ multiplex PCR, while TCRdb's copy carries only in-frame clones and drops some. In the table there are over 130,000 clones, around 94% of which are singletons. Sequences were derived from peripheral blood, sampled on day 0 of AZD1222 vaccination. The source of these receptors is an adult in good health. Both conserved end residues are part of each CDR3. D genes are given only for firm matches. Clone size, where shown, is once, few, many, or a class for clones that have expanded.

size,V,J,D,CDR3,DNA
.,TRBV6-5,TRBJ1-5,TRBD1,CASSRDRGSQPQHF,TGTGCCAGCAGCCGTGACAGGGGTAGTCAGCCCCAGCATTTT
.,TRBV18,TRBJ2-1,TRBD1,CASSQGQTLGNEQFF,TGTGCCAGCTCGCAGGGACAGACTCTAGGGAATGAGCAGTTCTTC
.,TRBV6-4,TRBJ2-3,.,CASSGVEGAQYF,TGTGCCAGCAGTGGGGTGGAGGGTGCGCAGTATTTT
.,TRBV7-9,TRBJ1-4,TRBD1,CASGRQGKIEKLFF,TGTGCCAGCGGTAGACAGGGGAAGATTGAAAAACTGTTTTTT
.,TRBV19,TRBJ1-1,TRBD1,CASQDRQGSRTEAFF,TGTGCCAGTCAGGATCGACAGGGATCCCGAACTGAAGCTTTCTTT
.,TRBV2,TRBJ1-6,.,CASSEQAGRRTASPLHF,TGTGCCAGCAGTGAACAGGCAGGCCGTAGGACCGCGTCACCCCTCCACTTT
.,TRBV3-1/TRBV3-2,TRBJ2-3,TRBD2,CASSQEGLVTFTDTQYF,TGTGCCAGCAGCCAAGAAGGACTAGTAACTTTCACAGATACGCAGTATTTT
once,TRBV6-6,TRBJ2-3,.,CASSPRGWYLDTQYF,TGTGCCAGCAGTCCCCGGGGGTGGTATTTAGATACGCAGTATTTT
.,TRBV27,TRBJ1-2,.,CASRLRADYGYTF,TGTGCCAGCAGGCTGAGGGCGGACTATGGCTACACCTTC
.,TRBV4-3,TRBJ1-2,TRBD1,CASSEETGGNGYTF,TGCGCCAGCAGCGAGGAAACAGGGGGTAATGGCTACACCTTC
.,TRBV18,TRBJ2-1,TRBD2,CASSPPSGGGYNEQFF,TGTGCCAGCTCACCGCCGAGCGGGGGGGGTTACAATGAGCAGTTCTTC
.,TRBV29-1,TRBJ1-4,TRBD1,CSATEGGGLGEKLFF,TGCAGCGCCACTGAGGGAGGGGGCTTAGGTGAAAAACTGTTTTTT